The 25 T cell receptor beta chains in this list originate from one sample, sequenced in a study of kidney transplant recipient with SARS-CoV-2 infection. From the reads, TCRdb called clonotypes with MiXCR, one entry per CDR3 protein. The top ten hold less than 8.5% of the sample, which has approximately 250,000 distinct CDR3 sequences, around 28% seen once. The sequencing here drew on a blood sample, taken at baseline and between days 110 and 120 from a kidney transplant recipient. The receptors were gathered from a young adult male patient who had COVID-19 and was a kidney transplant recipient. Some T cells may trace back to the graft donor.

This clonotype was recorded many times. V usage is TRBV23-1 and J usage is TRBJ1-2; D is undetermined. TRBV23-1 is given ORF status, its function remaining uncertain. The V and J ends lost 2 bases and 4 bases respectively, with 20 bases between them. The CDR3 has 17 residues. The CDR3 DNA sequence: TGCGCCAGCAGTCAACGTAGGCTACGCAGAAAGACCTATGGCTACACCTTC. This encodes CASSQRRLRRKTYGYTF.

For this clonotype: The junction shows a germline mismatch at one end, possibly a read error. This rearrangement joins TRBV3-1 to TRBJ1-1; D gene uncertain. The CDR3 has 17 amino acids. CDR1 is LGHDT and CDR2 is YNNKEL in the germline V gene (reference sequence). CDR3 region: CTSSEKFPISIRTEAFF. The DNA for the CDR3 is TGTACCAGCAGCGAAAAGTTTCCCATTTCAATTCGCACTGAAGCTTTCTTT. Using reference TRBV3-1 and TRBJ1-1 for the parts outside the CDR3, the full variable domain is DTAVSQTPKYLVTQMGNDKSIKCEQNLGHDTMYWYKQDSKKFLKIMFSYNNKELIINETVPNRFSPKSPDKAHLNLHINSLELGDSAVYFCTSSEKFPISIRTEAFFGQGTRLTVV.

This clonotype was counted ten times or more. The genes are TRBV7-6 and TRBJ1-2; D is ambiguous. The CDR3 spans 17 residues. In germline, CDR1 is SGHVS, CDR2 FNYEAQ. V lost 4 bases, J lost 4 bases, and 22 bases lay in between. The CDR3 reads CASSSCAESRKTYGYTF. DNA for the CDR3: TGTGCCAGCAGCTCTTGCGCTGAATCTCGAAAGACCTATGGCTACACCTTC.

Remarks on this clonotype: A much larger clone sits a single nucleotide away, making a read error possible. The CDR3 nucleotides are TGTACCAGCAGCATTTGGATAACAAGCAGAAAGACCTATGGCTACACCTTC. Protein product: CTSSIWITSRKTYGYTF. The chain is built from TRBV11-2 and TRBJ1-2; no clear D gene. Germline V lookup: CDR1 SGHAT, CDR2 FQNNGV. The length of the CDR3 is 17 residues.

This clonotype was counted a few times. One end of the junction varies from germline; a read error may be responsible. The V call is TRBV19, the J call TRBJ2-3; TRBD2 matches 9 bases. This CDR3 has 14 residues. Germline V CDR1 and CDR2: LNHDA, SQIVND (reference sequence). CDR3 sequence (DNA): TGTGCCAGTAGCATAGCGGGAGTACCAGATACGCAGTATTTT. It is translated as CASSIAGVPDTQYF. Full variable domain (missing parts from reference TRBV19 and TRBJ2-3): DGGITQSPKYLFRKEGQNVTLSCEQNLNHDAMYWYRQDPGQGLRLIYYSQIVNDFQKGDIAEGYSVSREKKESFPLTVTSAQKNPTAFYLCASSIAGVPDTQYFGPGTRLTVL.

The V call is TRBV5-1, the J call TRBJ2-3; 12 nucleotides line up with TRBD2. The CDR3 runs to 17 residues. V gave up 3 bases and J gave up 4 bases; unmatched junction bases: 9. Per germline, CDR1 SGHRS and CDR2 YFSETQ. The CDR3 sequence is CASSYILAGGFSDTQYF. CDR3 nucleotide sequence: TGCGCCAGCAGCTACATACTAGCGGGAGGTTTCTCAGATACGCAGTATTTT.

Concerning this clonotype itself: Since a much larger clone is just one base distant, this may be a read error. The genes are TRBV30 and TRBJ2-2, with D perhaps matching TRBD2 (5 bases). The CDR3 loop spans 15 amino acids. CDR1 GTSNPN and CDR2 SVGIG come from the germline V gene (reference sequence). For the CDR3, the DNA is TGTGCCTGGGGTGTACTAGGGATTGTCACCGGGGAGCTGTTTTTT. It encodes CAWGVLGIVTGELFF.

At least ten counts were recorded for this clonotype. The V call is TRBV11-1, the J call TRBJ1-2; D not certain. Germline CDR1 is SGHAT and CDR2 is FQDESV (reference sequence). The ends were cut back, 5 bases at V and 4 bases at J, with 23 bases in the middle. This CDR3 comprises 17 residues. CDR3 in DNA: TGTGCCAGCAGCATAAGAATTAAGGCTGGAAAGACCTATGGCTACACCTTC. Translation: CASSIRIKAGKTYGYTF.

In its sample, this clonotype was seen many times. This chain uses TRBV8-2 with TRBJ2-6. TRBV8-2 corresponds to a pseudogene. The CDR3 has 17 amino acids. Here the CDR3 reads CGTYARITQSRANVLTF. The CDR3 DNA follows: TGTGGCACCTACGCGAGGATAACACAAAGTCGGGCCAACGTCCTGACTTTC.

This clonotype was seen at least ten times. The rearrangement joins TRBV6-2 or TRBV6-3 to TRBJ2-7, with 9 positions matching TRBD2. The length of the CDR3 is 15 residues. The germline V gene has CDR1 MNHEY and CDR2 SVGEGT. The J segment lost 1 base and the V segment lost 6 bases, leaving 7 bases of the junction unmatched. This chain's CDR3 is CASRSYSGSSYEQYF. In DNA, the CDR3 is TGTGCCAGCAGATCCTATAGCGGGAGTTCCTACGAGCAGTACTTC.

This clonotype was found many times. In DNA form, the CDR3 reads TGTGCCAGTAGTAGTATTTTAGAACCAGATACGCAGTATTTT. This translates into CASSSILEPDTQYF. The chain joins TRBV19 to TRBJ2-3; D unclear. Germline CDR1 reads LNHDA; CDR2 reads SQIVND (reference sequence). V lost 4 bases and J 4 bases, leaving 12 bases between the germline ends. This CDR3 contains 14 residues.

This clonotype was found once. The genes are TRBV1 and TRBJ2-4; the table's D gene call, TRBD2, was not cross checked with the DNA. TRBV1 represents a pseudogene. CDR3 length: 15 residues. The CDR3, as DNA: TGCACCGGCAGCCACGGGACTAGCGATATCTACGAGCAGTGCTTC. Its protein product is CTGSHGTSDIYEQCF.

A remark on this clonotype: Possible read error: a much larger clone is one base away. This chain uses TRBV20-1 with TRBJ2-7; D remains ambiguous. Germline loops: CDR1 DFQATT, CDR2 SNEGSKA (reference sequence). Trimming cost V 6 bases and J 3 bases, with 15 bases left between them. The CDR3 is 13 residues long. The CDR3 here is CSAGSGSRYEQYF. As DNA, the CDR3 is TGCAGTGCCGGGTCGGGTTCCCGCTACGAGCAGTACTTC.

As to this clonotype: A much larger clone is a single base away; this may be a read error. This chain connects TRBV5-1 to TRBJ1-1, with a weak D call TRBD1 (5 bases). The CDR3 runs to 15 residues. Trimming left V 4 bases short and J 6 bases short, with 19 bases between. Germline CDR1 is SGHRS and CDR2 is YFSETQ. CDR3 loop: CASSPGGSESSEAFF. The CDR3 DNA follows: TGCGCCAGCAGCCCGGGGGGATCGGAGAGCTCTGAAGCTTTCTTT.

Worth noting for this clonotype: A much larger clonotype is one base distant, so this may be a read error. It is unclear where the CDR3 begins or ends on the DNA, so no DNA is shown, and the CDR3 is as TCRdb lists it. This chain joins TRBV7-5 and TRBJ2-1. TRBV7-5 is assigned pseudogene status. The CDR3 is made up of 19 amino acids, end residues included. The CDR3 here is CISVPEGIGEVGKTYGHTF.

As regards this clonotype: This clone may be a read error of a much larger clone one base away. The rearrangement uses TRBV18 and TRBJ2-1; 9 bases fit TRBD2. The germline V gene has CDR1 KGHSH and CDR2 LQKENI. CDR3 size: 16 residues. CDR3 coding DNA: TGTGCCAGCCCACCTGTAGCTAGCGGGAAAGTCGGGGAGCAGTTCTTC. Its protein product is CASPPVASGKVGEQFF.

This clonotype was seen many times. V usage is TRBV5-4 and J usage is TRBJ2-7; D possibly corresponds to TRBD2 (5 bases). The CDR3 has 13 residues. The germline V gene has CDR1 SGHNT and CDR2 YYREEE (reference sequence). The V end was cut by 0 bases, the J end by 7 bases, with 11 bases between. The CDR3 loop is CASSLASGDEQYF. The CDR3, as DNA: TGTGCCAGCAGCTTGGCAAGCGGTGATGAGCAGTACTTC. Supplemented by reference TRBV5-4 and TRBJ2-7, the full variable domain reads ETGVTQSPTHLIKTRGQQVTLRCSSQSGHNTVSWYQQALGQGPQFIFQYYREEENGRGNFPPRFSGLQFPNYSSELNVNALELDDSALYLCASSLASGDEQYFGPGTRLTVT.

This clonotype was observed at least ten times. The rearrangement links TRBV18 to TRBJ2-3, with a weak D call TRBD2 (5 bases). The length of the CDR3 is 15 residues. The ends were cut back, 3 bases at V and 0 bases at J, with 10 bases in the middle. Germline V gene data show CDR1 as KGHSH and CDR2 as LQKENI. CDR3 in amino acids: CASSPERISTDTQYF. The CDR3 DNA reads as TGTGCCAGCTCACCGGAGCGGATTAGCACAGATACGCAGTATTTT. The variable domain in full, completed from reference TRBV18 and TRBJ2-3, reads NAGVMQNPRHLVRRRGQEARLRCSPMKGHSHVYWYRQLPEEGLKFMVYLQKENIIDESGMPKERFSAEFPKEGPSILRIQQVVRGDSAAYFCASSPERISTDTQYFGPGTRLTVL.

This clonotype came up many times. The chain uses TRBV6-2 or TRBV6-3 and TRBJ1-2, with TRBD1 identical over 9 bases. Germline lookup yields CDR1 MNHEY and CDR2 SVGEGT. CDR3 length: 15 residues. J lost 6 bases, V lost 0 bases, and 5 bases had no gene match. This chain's CDR3 is CASSYSMGQGNGYTF. CDR3 bases: TGTGCCAGCAGTTACTCGATGGGACAGGGAAATGGCTACACCTTC.

This clonotype was detected ten times or more. The genes are TRBV20-1 and TRBJ1-5; the D gene is possibly TRBD1 (5 bases). The V gene's germline CDR1 is DFQATT and CDR2 SNEGSKA (reference sequence). The CDR3 spans 13 residues. Trimming took 6 bases from V and 4 from J, leaving 13 bases between them. The CDR3 DNA reads as TGCAGTGCCCAGGGAGAGCCTAATCAGCCCCAGCATTTT. It encodes CSAQGEPNQPQHF.

This clonotype showed up many times. The chain links TRBV2 to TRBJ2-7; TRBD2 aligns across 9 bases. Germline-derived CDR1 and CDR2 are SNHLY and FYNNEI. V was clipped by 3 bases and J by 4 bases; unmatched bases: 4. This CDR3 is built from 14 residues. The DNA for the CDR3 is TGTGCCAGCAGTGAGGTAGCGGGAGCTTACGAGCAGTACTTC. This codes for CASSEVAGAYEQYF.

As to this clonotype: A much more abundant neighbour one base away suggests this may be a read error. This rearrangement joins TRBV10-3 to TRBJ2-3; the match to TRBD2 covers 14 bases. CDR3 length: 15 amino acids. Germline assignment: CDR1 ENHRY and CDR2 SYGVKD. J gave up 5 bases and V 6 bases, and 4 bases lay outside the gene matches. The CDR3 spells CAIRGGLAGVDTQYF. For the CDR3, the DNA is TGTGCCATCAGAGGGGGACTAGCGGGAGTAGATACGCAGTATTTT.

There are many counts of this clonotype. V gene TRBV12-5 combines with J gene TRBJ1-2; possible D gene TRBD1, 5 bases. The CDR3 sequence is 17 residues long. V was trimmed by 4 bases and J by 4 bases, leaving 22 bases between them. Per germline, CDR1 LGHNT and CDR2 FRNRAP. For the CDR3, the DNA is TGTGCTAGTGGTTGTGAGAGTTTGCAGGGAAAGACCTATGGCTACACCTTC. Translating it yields CASGCESLQGKTYGYTF.

This clonotype was found a few times. V is TRBV7-9 and J is TRBJ2-1, with TRBD1 as a possible D gene (5 bases). V lost 5 bases, J lost 6 bases, and 17 bases lay in between. The germline V gene has CDR1 SEHNR and CDR2 FQNEAQ (reference sequence). The CDR3 length is 15 residues. The CDR3 spells CASSQGIFLGNEQFF. The DNA for the CDR3 is TGTGCCAGCAGCCAGGGTATCTTTCTTGGCAATGAGCAGTTCTTC.

With regard to this clonotype: A clone one base away is much larger, so this may be a read error. This chain links TRBV15 with TRBJ2-5; TRBD1 matches 9 bases. This CDR3 region has 16 residues. Germline CDR1 and CDR2: LNHNV and YYDKDF (reference sequence). CDR3 protein: CVTSRFTGTGSETQYF. For the CDR3, the DNA is TGTGTCACCAGCAGATTCACCGGGACAGGGAGCGAGACCCAGTACTTC.